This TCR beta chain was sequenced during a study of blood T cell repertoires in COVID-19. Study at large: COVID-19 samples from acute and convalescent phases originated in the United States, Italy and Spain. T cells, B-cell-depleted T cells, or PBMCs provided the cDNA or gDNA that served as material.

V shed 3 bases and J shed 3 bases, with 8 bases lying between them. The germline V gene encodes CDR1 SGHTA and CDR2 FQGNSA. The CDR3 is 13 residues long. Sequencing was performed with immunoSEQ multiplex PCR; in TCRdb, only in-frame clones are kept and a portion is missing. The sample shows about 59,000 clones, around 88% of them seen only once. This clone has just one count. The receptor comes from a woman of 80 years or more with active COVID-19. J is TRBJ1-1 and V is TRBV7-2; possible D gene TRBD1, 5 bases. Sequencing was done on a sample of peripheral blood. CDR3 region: CASSFFRDTEAFF. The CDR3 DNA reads TGTGCCAGCAGCTTTTTCAGGGACACTGAAGCTTTCTTT. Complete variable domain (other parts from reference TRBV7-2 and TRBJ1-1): GAGVSQSPSNKVTEKGKDVELRCDPISGHTALYWYRQSLGQGLEFLIYFQGNSAPDKSGLPSDRFSAERTGGSVSTLTIQRTQQEDSAVYLCASSFFRDTEAFFGQGTRLTVV.